This TCR beta chain was found in a study of blood T cell repertoires in COVID-19. Study as a whole: PBMCs, B-cell-depleted T cells, or T cells were the source of the cDNA or gDNA that made up the material.

The repertoire was sequenced with immunoSEQ multiplex PCR; TCRdb's copy has only in-frame clones and lacks some. The sample consists of about 35,000 clones, 80% to 95% of them appearing once. The CDR3 extends over 13 amino acids. V trimming: 6 bases; J trimming: 4 bases; junction bases outside the gene matches: 5. Looked up from germline, CDR1 is MNHEY and CDR2 is SVGAGI. In regard to this clone: The same CDR3 also results from other DNA sequences found in this sample.

The chain has TRBV6-5 and TRBJ2-5, with TRBD2 identical over 7 bases. The TCR was taken from a man aged 45 to 65 with active COVID-19. The sequencing input was peripheral blood. CDR3 residues: CASRSPGGETQYF. The CDR3 DNA reads TGTGCCAGCAGATCACCGGGGGGAGAGACCCAGTACTTC.